The present TCR beta chain was sequenced within a study of regulatory T cells in long-lasting Graves disease (dated by TCRdb to the early 2020s). Broadly, across the study: In the newly diagnosed Graves' disease group, patients had been taking antithyroid drugs for less than 3 months. This study used TCR sequencing and RNA sequencing of peripheral blood to compare persistent Graves' disease patients against newly diagnosed Graves' disease patients. The study was registered as a clinical trial and conducted in China. TCR sequencing covered about 13 persistent and 20 or so newly diagnosed Graves' disease patients, some 33 samples in total.

This clonotype was recorded many times. The antigen it binds to is not known. No quality values exist for individual bases; no much larger clone is one base distant. The paper's findings and limits, for the study overall: Compared with newly diagnosed patients, persistent Graves' disease patients had lower TCR Shannon entropy and fewer highly expanded clones, which suggests clonal expansion. Persistent patients shared more public clonotypes among themselves (more than 2,500) than newly diagnosed patients did (approximately 900). The authors noted that the small sample size was a limitation that may lower accuracy. Preferential use of TRBV28, TRBJ1-2 and TRBJ2-5 was observed in persistent disease, whereas TRBV20-1 and TRBJ2-1 were favored in newly diagnosed disease. Sequencing and analysis were limited to the TCR beta chain. Only peripheral blood was studied, because thyroid tissue, the primary lesion, was inaccessible.

Preparation of the library involved multiplex PCR. TCRdb shows the sequencer as Illumina HiSeq 4000. CDR3 regions were amplified by Arm-PCR with iRepertoire HTBI primers to construct TCR beta libraries. PCR products were gel purified before sequencing. In the authors' own workflow: Across samples, 60 to 70 TRBV and approximately 15 TRBJ segments were identified and used for gene usage analysis of CDR3 amino acid clonotypes. COPE and FqMerger were used to merge the filtered high-quality paired reads into contigs. BLAST was used to align contigs to the IMGT TRBV, TRBD and TRBJ reference genes, and CDR3 was defined following IMGT. Clonotypes above 0.1% frequency were classified as highly expanded clones. Shannon entropy served as the measure of repertoire diversity, while the Gini coefficient captured V-J evenness. A clonotype was considered public if more than one individual shared it. TCRdb reran the public reads through fastp at Q25 and MiXCR, keeping productive beta chains. Rows with one shared CDR3 protein collapse into an entry with the most common genes and DNA. It is TCRdb's table, rather than the study itself, that gives the V and J calls and clone size. For this sample there are roughly 610,000 distinct CDR3 sequences; around 15% appear just once. The ten biggest clones cover around 12% of the sample.

CDR3 length: 14 amino acids, cysteine to phenylalanine. The read is trimmed to its CDR3 DNA, 42 bases read in frame from base 1. Germline trimming: 5 bases from V, 2 bases from J; junction bases outside gene matches: 4. In the germline V gene, CDR1 corresponds to MNHEY and CDR2 to SVGEGT. In the paper's terms, the time point label means: newly diagnosed GD, antithyroid drugs for less than 3 months. For both TCR sequencing and RNA sequencing, RNA was extracted from PBMCs in TRIzol. The diagnosis of Graves' disease was made according to American Thyroid Association guidelines. The patients came from an endocrinology department in Xi'an, China. Each patient gave approximately 9 milliliters of peripheral blood, collected in an EDTA anticoagulant tube. Ficoll Paque Plus density gradient separation was used to isolate PBMCs, and no additional T cell sorting was done. An Agilent 2100 Bioanalyzer and agarose gel were used to assess RNA quality, and a NanoDrop 2000 was used to measure RNA concentration.

The sample also formed part of further work on T cells in Graves' hyperthyroidism and ophthalmopathy. As the second publication notes: Stable Graves' hyperthyroidism was defined as no progression to ophthalmopathy during 18 months of follow-up. The hyperthyroidism patients were between 18 and 65 years old and newly diagnosed, with a disease duration of less than 2 months. The study excluded patients with uncontrolled infections, other autoimmune diseases, pregnancy or lactation. Diagnoses were established on the basis of clinical symptoms, serum thyroxine and TRAb, thyroid ultrasound, and orbital computed tomography. For the first round of RT-PCR on the TCR CDR3, the HTBI primer set was used together with the Qiagen OneStep RT-PCR kit. Most expanded thyroid clonotypes (frequency above 0.001) were also detected in blood, a finding suggesting that blood repertoires may reflect thyroid immune responses. In cross-validation, a model built on a 13 V-J signature told ophthalmopathy apart from stable hyperthyroidism with under 90% sensitivity and roughly 83% specificity, and in testing the same model reached 80%/75%. In validation, progression to ophthalmopathy was predicted by the model with roughly 69% sensitivity and under 85% specificity, a median of about 6.4 months before onset. A discovery cohort of about a hundred patients, 43 with Graves' ophthalmopathy and 55 to 60 with stable Graves' hyperthyroidism, was used to find distinguishing TCR V-J signatures. Prospective prediction of ophthalmopathy was tested in an independent validation cohort of some 20 hyperthyroidism patients and 15 to 17 patients who later progressed to ophthalmopathy. The roughly 94 discovery patients were randomly divided into training and test sets at a 7:3 ratio. The study also compared thyroid tissue and blood T-cell repertoires from a handful of Graves' hyperthyroidism patients. After sampling, hyperthyroidism patients received methimazole starting at 30 mg daily, and ophthalmopathy patients received high-dose intravenous methylprednisolone. The libraries were constructed in a second round of multiplex PCR and then size-selected and purified. The libraries were sequenced on an Illumina HiSeq2000 using paired-end 100 bp reads. Raw data were processed with SOAPnuke, discarding reads with adapters, uncalled bases, mean Phred below 15, or no exact constant-primer or identifier match. COPE v1.2.5 was used to merge high-quality paired reads, and clonotypes were defined as unique nucleotide sequences. MiTCR v1.1 was used to align the clonotypes against IMGT TRBV, TRBD and TRBJ reference segments. The analysis included only V-J combinations with a frequency above 0.0001, which together covered around 99% of the repertoires. A TCS score was defined as the ratio of F50 (clonal expansion) to E x V (chaos), with BLOSUM62-based TCRdist applied between CDR3 peptides within each V-J. Welch's t-statistics and random forest reduced fewer than 550 V-J features to roughly 13, which were used in a naive Bayes classifier (R e1071). Sample size was not statistically predetermined, and blinding of investigators to group allocation was not performed. TCR Vbeta CDR3 sequencing of approximately 140 peripheral blood samples (roughly 41 ophthalmopathy, 75 hyperthyroidism and roughly 17 progressor patients) is reported in the paper.

The sequence was obtained from a man aged 18 to 35 with Graves disease. Donor details come from another sample of the same person, matched by shared clones. The V gene is TRBV6-2 or TRBV6-3 and the J gene is TRBJ2-7, with 9 bases matching TRBD1. The starting material was peripheral blood mononuclear cells (PBMCs), obtained at new diagnosis, from a patient treated with antithyroid drugs. The bases are TGTGCCAGCAGTGGAGGACAGGGGACCTACGAGCAGTACTTC. Its product reads: CASSGGQGTYEQYF.